A selection of T cell receptor beta chains follows, all from one sample in a study of T cell responses to AZD1222 COVID-19 vaccine. The data were produced by immunoSEQ multiplex PCR, yet TCRdb's version contains in-frame clones alone and is incomplete. This repertoire shows about 130,000 clones, around 87% found once; its top ten account for approximately 1.4%. This material consisted of peripheral blood, taken on day 0 of AZD1222 vaccination. The receptors derive from an adult in good health. Each CDR3 is given without its conserved first and last residue. Clone size is not always given. Where it is, it says once, few, many or a class for expanded clones.

clone size: once; V gene: TRBV19; J gene: TRBJ1-2; CDR3 protein: ASRSPNYGYT
clone size: .; V gene: TRBV24-1; J gene: TRBJ1-5; CDR3 protein: ATSDSTGQYSNQPQH
clone size: .; V gene: TRBV5-1; J gene: TRBJ1-1; CDR3 protein: ASTHDRGLRTEAF
clone size: .; V gene: TRBV5-1; J gene: TRBJ2-3; CDR3 protein: ASSYTGGPTDTQY
clone size: once; V gene: TRBV5-3; J gene: TRBJ1-4; CDR3 protein: ARSLFGADFLTNEKLF
clone size: few; V gene: TRBV4-1; J gene: TRBJ2-1; CDR3 protein: ASSRRLAGMYNEQF
clone size: .; V gene: TRBV12-3/TRBV12-4; J gene: TRBJ2-1; CDR3 protein: ASSKLDYNEQF
clone size: .; V gene: TRBV7-6; J gene: TRBJ2-1; CDR3 protein: ASSLGAGIRDEQF
clone size: .; V gene: TRBV5-1; J gene: TRBJ2-7; CDR3 protein: ASSWGKSSEEQY
clone size: .; V gene: TRBV3-1/TRBV3-2; J gene: TRBJ2-5; CDR3 protein: ASSQKILASGWAETQY
clone size: .; V gene: TRBV14; J gene: TRBJ1-6; CDR3 protein: ASSSGSSPLH
clone size: .; V gene: TRBV25-1; J gene: TRBJ1-2; CDR3 protein: ASSERDGRVSYGYT
clone size: .; V gene: TRBV7-9; J gene: TRBJ1-2; CDR3 protein: ASSPMGGQDYGYT
clone size: .; V gene: TRBV18; J gene: TRBJ2-5; CDR3 protein: ASSPGRAGLETQY
clone size: .; V gene: TRBV5-5; J gene: TRBJ2-2; CDR3 protein: ASSSDRVSTSPANTGELF
clone size: once; V gene: TRBV6-5; J gene: TRBJ1-2; CDR3 protein: ASSSDRALWVGYT
clone size: .; V gene: TRBV3-1/TRBV3-2; J gene: TRBJ1-2; CDR3 protein: ASSQYKDYGYT
clone size: few; V gene: TRBV7-9; J gene: TRBJ2-3; CDR3 protein: ASSQGGARSTDTQY
clone size: .; V gene: TRBV27; J gene: TRBJ2-7; CDR3 protein: ASSSLAALGYEQY
clone size: .; V gene: TRBV27; J gene: TRBJ1-1; CDR3 protein: ASSGAWNTEAF
clone size: .; V gene: TRBV6-6; J gene: TRBJ1-5; CDR3 protein: ASSLRQGRGSNQPQH
clone size: .; V gene: TRBV9; J gene: TRBJ1-1; CDR3 protein: ASSVEGGNTEAF
clone size: .; V gene: TRBV5-4; J gene: TRBJ1-2; CDR3 protein: ASTVGGRNYGYT
clone size: once; V gene: TRBV11-2; J gene: TRBJ1-4; CDR3 protein: ASRGTGSEKLF
clone size: .; V gene: TRBV12-3/TRBV12-4; J gene: TRBJ1-1; CDR3 protein: ASSPQGAEAF
clone size: .; V gene: TRBV9; J gene: TRBJ1-3; CDR3 protein: ASSVAWAGNTIY
clone size: .; V gene: TRBV2; J gene: TRBJ1-4; CDR3 protein: ASSPGTPGEKLF
clone size: .; V gene: TRBV4-3; J gene: TRBJ1-3; CDR3 protein: ASSQEGASGNTIY
clone size: .; V gene: TRBV6-1; J gene: TRBJ1-2; CDR3 protein: ASSDNSYGYT
clone size: .; V gene: TRBV7-9; J gene: TRBJ2-7; CDR3 protein: ASSPRIFGNPSPYEQY
clone size: .; V gene: TRBV6-5; J gene: TRBJ1-5; CDR3 protein: ATLPRKGNQPQH
clone size: .; V gene: TRBV19; J gene: TRBJ2-7; CDR3 protein: ASSISPTGRLYEQY
clone size: .; V gene: TRBV5-6; J gene: TRBJ1-2; CDR3 protein: ASSLGQAPTYGYT
clone size: .; V gene: TRBV9; J gene: TRBJ2-1; CDR3 protein: ASSVDPPEGGEYNEQF
clone size: .; V gene: TRBV25-1; J gene: TRBJ2-7; CDR3 protein: ASSELRVSSYEQY
clone size: .; V gene: TRBV4-1; J gene: TRBJ1-5; CDR3 protein: ASSQDGVGAQPQH
clone size: .; V gene: TRBV18; J gene: TRBJ1-2; CDR3 protein: ASSRDRGDYGYT
clone size: .; V gene: TRBV7-9; J gene: TRBJ2-5; CDR3 protein: ASSPLTGGSETQY
clone size: few; V gene: TRBV28; J gene: TRBJ2-7; CDR3 protein: ASSSMGQVYEQY
clone size: few; V gene: TRBV28; J gene: TRBJ1-4; CDR3 protein: ASSFLPQGGEKLF